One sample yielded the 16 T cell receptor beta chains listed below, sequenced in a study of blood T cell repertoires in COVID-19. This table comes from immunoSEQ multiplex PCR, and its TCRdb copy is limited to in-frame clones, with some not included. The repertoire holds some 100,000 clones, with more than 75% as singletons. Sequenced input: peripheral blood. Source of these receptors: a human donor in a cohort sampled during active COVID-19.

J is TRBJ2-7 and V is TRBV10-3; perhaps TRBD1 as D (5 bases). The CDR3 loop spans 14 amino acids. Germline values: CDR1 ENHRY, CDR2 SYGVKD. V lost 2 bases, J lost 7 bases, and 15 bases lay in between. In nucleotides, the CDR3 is TGTGCCATCAGTGAGCCCCTTCCGGCAGGGGAGCAGTACTTC. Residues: CAISEPLPAGEQYF.

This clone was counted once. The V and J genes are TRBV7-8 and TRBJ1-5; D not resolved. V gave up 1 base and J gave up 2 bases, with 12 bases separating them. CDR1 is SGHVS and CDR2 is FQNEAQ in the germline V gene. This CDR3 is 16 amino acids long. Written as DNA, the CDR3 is TGTGCCAGCAGCTTAGGCCGCCCCGGAGGCAATCAGCCCCAGCATTTT. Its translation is CASSLGRPGGNQPQHF.

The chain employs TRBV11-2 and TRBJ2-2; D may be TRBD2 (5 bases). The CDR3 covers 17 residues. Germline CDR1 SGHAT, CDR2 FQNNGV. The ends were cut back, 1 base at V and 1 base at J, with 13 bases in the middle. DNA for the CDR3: TGTGCCAGCAGCTTAGTTTATTGGACTTGGAACACCGGGGAGCTGTTTTTT. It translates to CASSLVYWTWNTGELFF.

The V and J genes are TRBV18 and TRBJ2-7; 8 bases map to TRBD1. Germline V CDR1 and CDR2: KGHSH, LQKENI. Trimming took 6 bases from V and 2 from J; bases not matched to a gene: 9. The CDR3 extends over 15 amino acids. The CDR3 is CASSQGQGLTYEQYF. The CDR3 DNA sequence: TGTGCCAGCTCGCAAGGACAGGGATTAACCTACGAGCAGTACTTC.

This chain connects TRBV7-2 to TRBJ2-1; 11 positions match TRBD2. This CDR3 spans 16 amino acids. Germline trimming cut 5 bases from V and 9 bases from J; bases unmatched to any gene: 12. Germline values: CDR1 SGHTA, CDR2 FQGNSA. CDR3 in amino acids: CASSPCTSGRRSEQFF. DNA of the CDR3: TGTGCCAGCAGCCCCTGTACTAGCGGGAGAAGGAGTGAGCAGTTCTTC.

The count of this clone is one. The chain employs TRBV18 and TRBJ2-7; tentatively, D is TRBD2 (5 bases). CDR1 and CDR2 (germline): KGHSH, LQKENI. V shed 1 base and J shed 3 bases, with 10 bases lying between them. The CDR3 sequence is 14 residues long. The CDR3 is CASSPLSGSYEQYF. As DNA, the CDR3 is TGTGCCAGCTCACCACTGTCTGGGAGCTACGAGCAGTACTTC.

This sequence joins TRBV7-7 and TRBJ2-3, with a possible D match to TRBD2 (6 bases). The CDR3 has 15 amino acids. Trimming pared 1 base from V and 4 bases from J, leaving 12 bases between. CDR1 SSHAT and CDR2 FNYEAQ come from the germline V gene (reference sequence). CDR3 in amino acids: CASSLGRGGSDTQYF. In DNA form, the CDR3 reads TGTGCCAGCAGCTTAGGGAGGGGAGGATCAGATACGCAGTATTTT. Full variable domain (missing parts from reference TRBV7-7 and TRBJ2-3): GAGVSQSPRYKVTKRGQDVTLRCDPISSHATLYWYQQALGQGPEFLTYFNYEAQPDKSGLPSDRFSAERPEGSISTLTIQRTEQRDSAMYRCASSLGRGGSDTQYFGPGTRLTVL.

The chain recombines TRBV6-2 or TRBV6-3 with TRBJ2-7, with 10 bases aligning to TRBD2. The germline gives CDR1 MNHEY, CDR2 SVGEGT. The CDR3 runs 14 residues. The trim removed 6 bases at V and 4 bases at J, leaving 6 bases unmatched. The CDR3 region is CASSRAGGPYEQYF. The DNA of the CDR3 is TGTGCCAGCAGCCGAGCGGGGGGGCCTTACGAGCAGTACTTC.

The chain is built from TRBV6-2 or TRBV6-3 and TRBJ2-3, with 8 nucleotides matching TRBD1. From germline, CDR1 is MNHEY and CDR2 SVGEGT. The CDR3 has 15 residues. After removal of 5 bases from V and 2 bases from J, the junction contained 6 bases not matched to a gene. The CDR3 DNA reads TGTGCCAGCAGTCAGGACAGGGATACCACAGATACGCAGTATTTT. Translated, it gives CASSQDRDTTDTQYF.

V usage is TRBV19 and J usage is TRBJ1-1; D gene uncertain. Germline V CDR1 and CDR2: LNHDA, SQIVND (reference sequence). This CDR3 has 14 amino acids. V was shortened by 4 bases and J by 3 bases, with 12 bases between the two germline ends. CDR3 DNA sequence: TGTGCCAGTAGTACCCTAGCGGGGTACACTGAAGCTTTCTTT. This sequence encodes CASSTLAGYTEAFF. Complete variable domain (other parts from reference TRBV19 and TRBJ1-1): DGGITQSPKYLFRKEGQNVTLSCEQNLNHDAMYWYRQDPGQGLRLIYYSQIVNDFQKGDIAEGYSVSREKKESFPLTVTSAQKNPTAFYLCASSTLAGYTEAFFGQGTRLTVV.

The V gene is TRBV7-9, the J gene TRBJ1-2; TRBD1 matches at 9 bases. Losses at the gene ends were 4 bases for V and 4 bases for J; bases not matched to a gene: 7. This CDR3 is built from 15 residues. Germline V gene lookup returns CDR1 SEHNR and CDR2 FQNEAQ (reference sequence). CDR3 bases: TGTGCCAGCAGCTCGGACAGGGGAAAGAGCTATGGCTACACCTTC. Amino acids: CASSSDRGKSYGYTF.

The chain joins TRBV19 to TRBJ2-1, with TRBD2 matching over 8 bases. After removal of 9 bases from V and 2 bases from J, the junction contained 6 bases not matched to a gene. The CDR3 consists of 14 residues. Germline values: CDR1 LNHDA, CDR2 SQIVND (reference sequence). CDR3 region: CASKTSGTYNEQFF. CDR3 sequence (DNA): TGTGCCAGCAAAACTAGCGGTACCTACAATGAGCAGTTCTTC.

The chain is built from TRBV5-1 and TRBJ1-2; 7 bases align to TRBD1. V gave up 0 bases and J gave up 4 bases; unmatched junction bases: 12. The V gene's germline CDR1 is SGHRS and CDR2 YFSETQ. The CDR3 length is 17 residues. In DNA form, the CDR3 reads TGCGCCAGCAGCTTGGGCGCCCGACAGGGAGGTGGCTATGGCTACACCTTC. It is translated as CASSLGARQGGGYGYTF.

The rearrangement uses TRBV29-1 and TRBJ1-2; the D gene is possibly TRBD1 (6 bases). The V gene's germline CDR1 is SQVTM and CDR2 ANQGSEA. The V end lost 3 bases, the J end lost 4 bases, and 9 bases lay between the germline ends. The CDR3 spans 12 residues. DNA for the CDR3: TGCAGCGTTGAGGAAGGGGGCTATGGCTACACCTTC. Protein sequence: CSVEEGGYGYTF.

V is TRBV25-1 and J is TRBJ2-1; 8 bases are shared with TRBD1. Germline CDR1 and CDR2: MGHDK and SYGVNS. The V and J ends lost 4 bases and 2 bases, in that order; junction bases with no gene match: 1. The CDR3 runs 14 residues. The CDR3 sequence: CASSGTGPYNEQFF. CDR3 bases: TGTGCCAGCAGTGGGACAGGGCCCTACAATGAGCAGTTCTTC.

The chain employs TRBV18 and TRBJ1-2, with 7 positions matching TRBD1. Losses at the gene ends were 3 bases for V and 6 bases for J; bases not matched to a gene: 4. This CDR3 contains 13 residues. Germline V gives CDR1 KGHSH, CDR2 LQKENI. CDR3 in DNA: TGTGCCAGCTCACCTACAGGGGTGCATGGCTACACCTTC. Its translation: CASSPTGVHGYTF.